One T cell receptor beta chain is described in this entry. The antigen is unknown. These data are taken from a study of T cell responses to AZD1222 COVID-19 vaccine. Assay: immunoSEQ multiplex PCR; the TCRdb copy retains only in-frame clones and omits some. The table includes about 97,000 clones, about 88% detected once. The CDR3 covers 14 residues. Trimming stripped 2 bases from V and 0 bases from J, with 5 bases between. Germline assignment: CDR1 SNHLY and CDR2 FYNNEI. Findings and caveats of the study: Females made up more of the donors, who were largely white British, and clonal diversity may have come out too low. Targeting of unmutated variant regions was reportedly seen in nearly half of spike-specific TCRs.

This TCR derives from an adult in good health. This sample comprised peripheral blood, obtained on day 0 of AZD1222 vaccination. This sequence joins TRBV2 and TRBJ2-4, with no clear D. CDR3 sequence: CASSERVAKNIQYF. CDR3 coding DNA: TGTGCCAGCAGTGAAAGGGTAGCCAAAAACATTCAGTACTTC.